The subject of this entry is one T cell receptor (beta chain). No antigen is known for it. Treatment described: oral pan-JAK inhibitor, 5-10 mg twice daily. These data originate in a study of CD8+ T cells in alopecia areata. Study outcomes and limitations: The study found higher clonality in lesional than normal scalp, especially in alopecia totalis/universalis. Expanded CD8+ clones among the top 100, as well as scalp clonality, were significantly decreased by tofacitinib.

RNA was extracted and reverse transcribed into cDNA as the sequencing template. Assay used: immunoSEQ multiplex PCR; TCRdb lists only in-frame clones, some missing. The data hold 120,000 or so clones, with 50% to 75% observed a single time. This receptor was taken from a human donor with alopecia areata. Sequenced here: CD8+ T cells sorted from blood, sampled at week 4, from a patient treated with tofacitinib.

In DNA, the CDR3 is TGCAGTGCTAGAGATAAGGGGAGCTACACCTTC. Its protein product is CSARDKGSYTF. V gene TRBV20-1 combines with J gene TRBJ1-2; the D gene is possibly TRBD1 (5 bases). The length of the CDR3 is 11 residues. The germline V gene encodes CDR1 DFQATT and CDR2 SNEGSKA (reference sequence). V was cut by 0 bases and J by 9 bases, with 8 bases left in between.